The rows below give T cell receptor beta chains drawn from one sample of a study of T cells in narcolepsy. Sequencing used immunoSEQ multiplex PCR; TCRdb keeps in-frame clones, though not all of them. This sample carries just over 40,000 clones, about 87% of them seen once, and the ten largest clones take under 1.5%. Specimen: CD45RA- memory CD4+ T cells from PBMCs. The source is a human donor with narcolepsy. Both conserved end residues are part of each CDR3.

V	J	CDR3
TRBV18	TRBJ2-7	CASSPLQSGYTSSYEQYF
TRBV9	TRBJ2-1	CASSPHRNNEQFF
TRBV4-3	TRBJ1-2	CASSQDLGSSRGTYGYTF
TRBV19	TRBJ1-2	CASYRGLGYTF
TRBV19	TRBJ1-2	CASKQYNYGYTF
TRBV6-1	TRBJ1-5	CASSLDRDQPQHF
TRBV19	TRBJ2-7	CASSIMWDRGHEQYF
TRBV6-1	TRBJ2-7	CASSEVGFYEQYF
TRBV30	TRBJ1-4	CAWTPPDREGQKLFF
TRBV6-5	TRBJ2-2	CASSYARTNTGELFF
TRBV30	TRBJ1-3	CAWSDPGAGNTIYF
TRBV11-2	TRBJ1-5	CASSPVGQNQPQHF
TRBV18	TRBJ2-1	CASSPPARTSEFF
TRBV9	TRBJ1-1	CASSVGLDTEAFF
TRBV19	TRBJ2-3	CASSITTSLTQYF
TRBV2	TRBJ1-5	CASNREDNQPQHF
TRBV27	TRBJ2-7	CASSLQWDGSYEQYF
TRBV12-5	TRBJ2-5	CASGLVFPYRDRPHQETQYF
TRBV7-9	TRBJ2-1	CASSPSQGEQFF
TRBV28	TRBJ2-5	CASTPGRPPETQYF
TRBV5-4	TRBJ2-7	CASSLAGPYYEQYF
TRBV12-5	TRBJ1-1	CASGSRLQGTIPGAFF
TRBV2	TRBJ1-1	CASSEGRGEAFF
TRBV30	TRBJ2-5	CAWSVGTGGREETQYF
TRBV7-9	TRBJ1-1	CASSLTGPYEAFF
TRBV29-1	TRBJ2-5	CSVGPGGVETQYF
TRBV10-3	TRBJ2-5	CAIRPDRDGGETQYF
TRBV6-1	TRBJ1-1	CASSTDSSFEAFF
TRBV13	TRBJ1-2	CASSRDSRVTLKGGYTF
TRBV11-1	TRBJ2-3	CASSPIPAGGSDTQYF
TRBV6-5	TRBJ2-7	CASTRTVSSYEQYF
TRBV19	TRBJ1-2	CASSIPPGPNYGYTF
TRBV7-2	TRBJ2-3	CATAAGGADTQYF
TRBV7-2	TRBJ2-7	CASSFQRGEQYF
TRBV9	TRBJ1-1	CASSVVGTGEAFF
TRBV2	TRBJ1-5	CASSREANQPQHF
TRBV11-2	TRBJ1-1	CASSPEGGGGAFF
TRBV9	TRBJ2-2	CASSGRSGSGTGELFF
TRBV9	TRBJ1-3	CASSVEQGLSGNTIYF
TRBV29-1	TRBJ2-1	CSVEGASAGGNEQFF